The present entry profiles one T cell receptor (beta chain) with its context. The antigen is unknown. V was shortened by 7 bases and J by 5 bases, with 21 bases between the two germline ends. Germline-derived CDR1 and CDR2 are MNHEY and SMNVEV (reference sequence). The CDR3 spans 15 residues. The sample originates from a study of cytomegalovirus exposure and HLA in healthy donors. General study points: Trimming of TCR beta V- and J-genes showed a link, identified in a later analysis, to a missense DCLRE1C variant.

In the PCR, 60 Vbeta and 13 Jbeta primers were used. Using immunoSEQ multiplex PCR, the repertoire was profiled, and TCRdb retains in-frame clones only, with some absent. The sample lists 180,000 or so clones, over 65% occurring once. Sequenced: PBMCs. This sequence originates from a man younger than 35 in good health and CMV-seronegative. V and J are TRBV27 and TRBJ2-7, with a tentative D call TRBD1 (7 bases). The CDR3 DNA is TGTGCCAGCATCCTGACAGGGAGGTATTGGAACGAGCAGTACTTC. Its translation is CASILTGRYWNEQYF.